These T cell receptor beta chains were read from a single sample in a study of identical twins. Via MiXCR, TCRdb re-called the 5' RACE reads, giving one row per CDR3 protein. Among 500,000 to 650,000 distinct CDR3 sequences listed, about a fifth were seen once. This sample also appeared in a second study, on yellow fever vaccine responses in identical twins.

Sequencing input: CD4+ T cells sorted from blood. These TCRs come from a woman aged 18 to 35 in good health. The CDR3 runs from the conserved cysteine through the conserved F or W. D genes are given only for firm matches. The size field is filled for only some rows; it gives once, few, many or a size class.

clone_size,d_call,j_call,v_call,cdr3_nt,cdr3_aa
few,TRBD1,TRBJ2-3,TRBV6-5,TGTGCCAGCAGTTATGAGGACAGGGGGCGCGCAGATACGCAGTATTTT,CASSYEDRGRADTQYF
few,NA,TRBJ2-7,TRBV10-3,TGTGCCATCAGTGACCGGAAATTCTACGAGCAGTACTTC,CAISDRKFYEQYF
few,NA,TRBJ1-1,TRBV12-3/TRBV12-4,TGTGCCAGCGGTCTAAAGCTGAACACTGAAGCTTTCTTT,CASGLKLNTEAFF
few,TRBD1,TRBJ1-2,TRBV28,TGTGCCAGCAGTTTATTGTCAGGGGGCACCTATGGCTACACCTTC,CASSLLSGGTYGYTF
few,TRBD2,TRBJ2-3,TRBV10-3,TGTGCCATCGGCGGGACTAGCGGGACCCGAACAGATACGCAGTATTTT,CAIGGTSGTRTDTQYF
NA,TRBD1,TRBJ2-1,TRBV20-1,TGCAGTGCCGGGGACAGCTCCTTGCGGCAAGGCGAGCAGTTCTTC,CSAGDSSLRQGEQFF
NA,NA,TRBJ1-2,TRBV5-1,TGCGCCAGCAGAGATGCTACAGGGAACTATGGCTACACCTTC,CASRDATGNYGYTF
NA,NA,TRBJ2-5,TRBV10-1,TGCGCCAGCAGTGAGTCACCCGATTTGGAGACCCAGTACTTC,CASSESPDLETQYF
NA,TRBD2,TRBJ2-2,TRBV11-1,TGTGCCAGCAGCTTAGACAGACTAGCGGGAGTCACCGGGGAGCTGTTTTTT,CASSLDRLAGVTGELFF
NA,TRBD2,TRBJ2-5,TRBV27,TGTGCCAGCAAAGGACTAGCGGCATGGGAGACCCAGTACTTC,CASKGLAAWETQYF